The entry below gives a single T cell receptor beta chain sequence along with its context. Its antigen is not known. This sample was taken from a study of OX40 agonist ivuxolimab in advanced cancers. Across the study: Hepatocellular carcinoma, melanoma, renal cell or head and neck cancer occurred in dose-escalation patients. Eligibility rules accepted prior anti-PD-1, anti-PD-L1 or anti-CTLA-4 therapy, and approximately 40% had some.

Germline-derived CDR1 and CDR2 are LGHNA and YNFKEQ. This CDR3 contains 16 residues. V lost 0 bases, J lost 0 bases, and 2 bases stayed unmatched. Only in-frame clones appear in the TCRdb table, and some are missing; sequencing was by immunoSEQ multiplex PCR. The sample shows tens of thousands of clones, 80% to 90% of them seen only once. Whole-study findings and limits: Antigen targets of the expanded peripheral T cells went undetermined. Doses of 0.1 to 3.0 mg/kg were accompanied by clonal expansion of CD4+ and CD8+ blood T cells by week 6.

The source of this sequence is an adult with an advanced solid tumor such as melanoma, head and neck, liver or kidney cancer. V gene TRBV4-2 combines with J gene TRBJ2-7; 10 bases are a match to TRBD1. The sequenced sample was CD4+ or CD8+ T cells sorted from blood, obtained in a trial of the OX40 agonist ivuxolimab. As DNA, the CDR3 is TGTGCCAGCAGCCAAGATCGGACAGGGGGCTCCTACGAGCAGTACTTC. Translating gives CASSQDRTGGSYEQYF.